These 20 T cell receptor beta chains were sequenced from one sample in a study of blood T cell repertoires in COVID-19 (dated by TCRdb to 2019 to 2021). The library was made by the immunoSEQ multiplex PCR assay. The clones in this table, taken by TCRdb from immuneACCESS, are in-frame only. Not every clone is retained; where verified, under half of the shortfall comes from an unresolved V gene, and the cause of the rest is unknown. The sample includes approximately 60,000 clones, with more than 70% observed a single time. Jointly, the top ten make up just under 6.5% of the sample. The specimen was peripheral blood. These receptors were obtained from a human donor in a cohort sampled during active COVID-19.

This clone was recorded once. The chain has TRBV18 and TRBJ1-5; D is ambiguous. V lost 5 bases and J 3 bases, leaving 14 bases between the germline ends. Germline CDR1 KGHSH, CDR2 LQKENI. This CDR3 is 15 amino acids long. The CDR3, as DNA: TGTGCCAGCTCAGAGTTAAAGAGGCTCAATCAGCCCCAGCATTTT. Its translation: CASSELKRLNQPQHF.

The CDR3 reads CSATSRDTQYF. Here the CDR3 DNA reads TGCAGTGCTACCTCTCGGGATACGCAGTATTTT. The chain carries TRBV20-1 and TRBJ2-3; D not resolved. In germline, CDR1 is DFQATT, CDR2 SNEGSKA (reference sequence). Trimming cost V 4 bases and J 6 bases, with 8 bases left between them. The CDR3 is 11 residues long.

The chain couples TRBV19 to TRBJ1-1; D is uncertain. Trimming removed 7 bases from V and 7 bases from J, with 13 bases in between. Germline CDR1 is LNHDA and CDR2 is SQIVND (reference sequence). This CDR3 is built from 12 residues. The CDR3 DNA is TGTGCCAGTATTAGAGGCGGAGGTGAAGCTTTCTTT. The encoded protein is CASIRGGGEAFF.

V gene TRBV5-4 combines with J gene TRBJ2-5; 7 nucleotides align to TRBD2. The CDR3 loop spans 14 amino acids. Germline V gene sequence: CDR1 SGHNT, CDR2 YYREEE (reference sequence). J lost 2 bases, V lost 2 bases, and 3 bases had no gene match. Written as DNA, the CDR3 is TGTGCCAGCAGCTTTGGGACTAATCAAGAGACCCAGTACTTC. Translation gives CASSFGTNQETQYF.

The chain combines TRBV2 with TRBJ2-5, with 7 bases that match TRBD2. J gave up 3 bases and V 9 bases, and 16 bases lay outside the gene matches. Per the germline V gene, CDR1 is SNHLY and CDR2 is FYNNEI. This CDR3 has 16 amino acids. This CDR3 is CARTQGDSAGEETQYF. In DNA, the CDR3 is TGTGCCAGGACCCAGGGAGATTCGGCGGGAGAAGAGACCCAGTACTTC.

This clone was seen at least ten times. The chain has TRBV27 and TRBJ1-1; D gene uncertain. The CDR3 sequence is 12 residues long. V was shortened by 1 base and J by 10 bases, with 10 bases between the two germline ends. Per the germline V gene, CDR1 is MNHEY and CDR2 is SMNVEV (reference sequence). This chain's CDR3 is CASSLLGTRAFF. For the CDR3, the DNA is TGTGCCAGCAGTTTATTGGGCACCAGAGCTTTCTTT.

This sequence joins TRBV2 and TRBJ2-3, with 10 bases that match TRBD2. The ends lost 4 bases at V and 4 bases at J; junction bases unmatched: 8. The germline CDR1 and CDR2 sequences are SNHLY and FYNNEI. The CDR3 is 16 residues long. CDR3 nucleotides: TGTGCCAGCAGTGTAACAAGCGGGGGGGTTTCAGATACGCAGTATTTT. Translation gives CASSVTSGGVSDTQYF.

The gene calls are TRBV21-1 and TRBJ1-6; TRBD1, the D gene given by the table, was not confirmed from the DNA. TRBV21-1 is shown as a pseudogene. The CDR3 is 15 residues long. The DNA for the CDR3 is TGTGCCAGCAGCATTGGACAGGGTCGTAATTCACCCCTCCACTTT. Protein product: CASSIGQGRNSPLHF.

This clone was picked up a small number of times. The chain links TRBV2 to TRBJ2-7; 7 nucleotides agree with TRBD1. Germline V gene lookup returns CDR1 SNHLY and CDR2 FYNNEI. The CDR3 is made up of 14 amino acids. Trimming at V came to 6 bases and at J to 5 bases, leaving 10 bases not matched to a gene. The CDR3 bases are TGTGCCAGCAGGGCCGGGACAGAGAATGACGAGCAGTACTTC. Residues: CASRAGTENDEQYF. The variable domain in full, with the rest retrieved from reference TRBV2 and TRBJ2-7, is EPEVTQTPSHQVTQMGQEVILRCVPISNHLYFYWYRQILGQKVEFLVSFYNNEISEKSEIFDDQFSVERPDGSNFTLKIRSTKLEDSAMYFCASRAGTENDEQYFGPGTRLTVT.

The chain combines TRBV7-2 with TRBJ2-2; D is unclear. CDR1 and CDR2 from the germline V gene are SGHTA and FQGNSA. The CDR3 is 13 amino acids. V dropped 1 base and J dropped 10 bases, with 10 bases sitting between them. The CDR3 protein is CASSLEPHSELFF. The CDR3 DNA follows: TGTGCCAGCAGCTTAGAGCCCCATTCGGAGCTGTTTTTT.

This chain links TRBV3-1 (or the pseudogene TRBV3-2) with TRBJ2-7, with TRBD2 matching over 7 bases. V was pared by 4 bases and J by 6 bases, with 6 bases of the junction left unmatched. The CDR3 is 13 residues long. Germline V lookup: CDR1 LGHDT, CDR2 YNNKEL (reference sequence). CDR3 sequence (DNA): TGTGCCAGCAGCCCGGGGGGTATTAGCGAGCAGTACTTC. It specifies CASSPGGISEQYF.

This clone was counted at least ten times. The CDR3 reads CASRTGVRPLHF. The CDR3 DNA sequence: TGTGCCAGCAGGACCGGGGTTAGGCCCCTCCACTTT. The chain employs TRBV6-5 and TRBJ1-6; D is uncertain. The length of the CDR3 is 12 residues. Germline V gene data show CDR1 as MNHEY and CDR2 as SVGAGI. The V end lost 6 bases, the J end lost 13 bases, and 13 bases lay between the germline ends.

This clone occurred once. The chain carries TRBV5-4 and TRBJ2-5; D unresolved. Germline V lookup: CDR1 SGHNT, CDR2 YYREEE (reference sequence). Trimming removed 3 bases at V and 1 base at J, with 7 bases between. The CDR3 has 13 residues. CDR3 region: CASSSGPQETQYF. In nucleotides, the CDR3 is TGTGCCAGCAGCTCTGGGCCCCAAGAGACCCAGTACTTC.

The chain carries TRBV12-3 or TRBV12-4 and TRBJ1-1; 7 nucleotides agree with TRBD1. This CDR3 spans 13 amino acids. V lost 5 bases, J lost 1 base, and 1 base stayed unmatched. CDR3 nucleotides: TGTGCCAGCAGTCGACAGGGGAACACTGAAGCTTTCTTT. The encoded protein is CASSRQGNTEAFF.

The chain carries TRBV5-1 and TRBJ1-3; maybe TRBD1 (5 bases). CDR1 SGHRS and CDR2 YFSETQ come from the germline V gene. CDR3 length equals 16 residues. V was pared by 4 bases and J by 4 bases, with 18 bases between. The CDR3 spells CASSLQAPVFGNTIYF. Here the CDR3 DNA reads TGCGCCAGCAGCCTACAGGCTCCGGTCTTCGGAAACACCATATATTTT.

The genes are TRBV5-4 and TRBJ2-5; 11 nucleotides align to TRBD1. Germline CDR1 is SGHNT and CDR2 is YYREEE (reference sequence). J lost 2 bases, V lost 2 bases, and 11 bases had no gene match. The CDR3 runs to 18 residues. The CDR3 bases are TGTGCCAGCAGCTTTGGACAGGGGGCGCTTCTCGGTCAAGAGACCCAGTACTTC. Translating gives CASSFGQGALLGQETQYF.

V gene TRBV7-9 combines with J gene TRBJ1-1; D unresolved. This CDR3 region has 16 residues. CDR1 and CDR2 (germline): SEHNR, FQNEAQ (reference sequence). V lost 2 bases to trimming and J lost 4 bases, with 17 bases between them. The CDR3 is CASSLRDLIFGTEAFF. DNA of the CDR3: TGTGCCAGCAGCTTACGGGATTTGATTTTCGGCACTGAAGCTTTCTTT.

The chain employs TRBV4-2 and TRBJ2-7, with 10 bases aligning to TRBD2. Germline trimming cut 1 base from V and 6 bases from J; bases unmatched to any gene: 6. The CDR3 covers 15 residues. CDR1 is LGHNA and CDR2 is YNFKEQ in the germline V gene. The CDR3 spells CASSQVQAGGTEQYF. The CDR3 region has the DNA TGTGCCAGCAGCCAAGTTCAAGCGGGGGGGACCGAGCAGTACTTC.

The rearrangement joins TRBV7-9 to TRBJ2-6; maybe TRBD1 (5 bases). This CDR3 is built from 15 residues. Trimming removed 5 bases from V and 4 bases from J, with 12 bases in between. Per the germline V gene, CDR1 is SEHNR and CDR2 is FQNEAQ (reference sequence). The CDR3 region has the DNA TGTGCCAGCAGCGATCAGGGAATCGGGGCCAACGTCCTGACTTTC. It specifies CASSDQGIGANVLTF.

This chain links TRBV7-9 with TRBJ2-5, with 9 positions matching TRBD2. Germline CDR1 and CDR2: SEHNR and FQNEAQ (reference sequence). The ends lost 4 bases at V and 4 bases at J; junction bases unmatched: 10. This CDR3 region has 16 residues. The CDR3 reads CASSSWGTSWVETQYF. The CDR3 bases are TGTGCCAGCAGCTCGTGGGGGACTAGCTGGGTAGAGACCCAGTACTTC.